What follows are 10 T cell receptor beta chains derived from one specimen sequenced in a study of blood T cell repertoires in COVID-19. TCRdb's copy holds only in-frame clones and misses some; the assay was immunoSEQ multiplex PCR. The repertoire holds more than 300,000 clones, with around 86% as singletons. Input material: PBMCs or T cells enriched from blood (not recorded which). The receptors were gathered from a man aged 25-45 years who had recovered from COVID-19.

The chain combines TRBV19 with TRBJ2-7, with D possibly being TRBD1 (5 bases). CDR3 length: 13 amino acids. The V end was cut by 9 bases, the J end by 4 bases, with 16 bases between. The V gene's germline CDR1 is LNHDA and CDR2 SQIVND (reference sequence). CDR3 DNA sequence: TGTGCCAGCTCCAGGGATTTATCTTACGAGCAGTACTTC. Translation gives CASSRDLSYEQYF. Variable domain in full (rest from reference TRBV19 and TRBJ2-7): DGGITQSPKYLFRKEGQNVTLSCEQNLNHDAMYWYRQDPGQGLRLIYYSQIVNDFQKGDIAEGYSVSREKKESFPLTVTSAQKNPTAFYLCASSRDLSYEQYFGPGTRLTVT.

V and J are TRBV3-1 (or the pseudogene TRBV3-2) and TRBJ2-4, with D unresolved. This CDR3 region has 15 residues. Trimming left V 0 bases short and J 1 base short, with 7 bases between. Germline loops: CDR1 LGHDT, CDR2 YNNKEL (reference sequence). The CDR3 reads CASSQDAVAKNIQYF. In DNA form, the CDR3 reads TGTGCCAGCAGCCAAGATGCAGTGGCCAAAAACATTCAGTACTTC.

The chain couples TRBV6-5 to TRBJ1-5; 9 nucleotides agree with TRBD1. Germline V lookup: CDR1 MNHEY, CDR2 SVGAGI. J was trimmed by 7 bases and V by 0 bases; bases with no gene match: 7. This CDR3 has 16 residues. The DNA for the CDR3 is TGTGCCAGCAGTTACTCAAGAACAGGGGGCAGGCAGCCCCAGCATTTT. Amino acids: CASSYSRTGGRQPQHF.

The J gene is TRBJ1-1, the V gene TRBV7-9; D call uncertain. The CDR3 consists of 13 residues. V lost 1 base, J lost 5 bases, and 8 bases lay in between. Germline CDR1 and CDR2: SEHNR and FQNEAQ (reference sequence). CDR3 amino acids: CASSLGSLTEAFF. For the CDR3, the DNA is TGTGCCAGCAGCTTAGGGAGTTTAACTGAAGCTTTCTTT.

The chain links TRBV4-1 to TRBJ2-5, with a weak D call TRBD2 (6 bases). This CDR3 is 16 amino acids long. Germline V gives CDR1 MGHRA, CDR2 YSYEKL. Trimming removed 0 bases from V and 5 bases from J, with 16 bases in between. The CDR3, as DNA: TGCGCCAGCAGCCAAGATCGATCGGTCGCGGGGGAGACCCAGTACTTC. Amino acids: CASSQDRSVAGETQYF.

The J gene is TRBJ1-4, the V gene TRBV6-5, with D perhaps matching TRBD1 (5 bases). This CDR3 region has 14 residues. The germline gives CDR1 MNHEY, CDR2 SVGAGI. The germline V and J ends were trimmed by 4 bases and 7 bases, with 13 bases remaining between them. CDR3 amino acids: CASSSGGEGEKLFF. In DNA form, the CDR3 reads TGTGCCAGCAGTTCTGGGGGGGAGGGTGAAAAACTGTTTTTT.

The chain is built from TRBV27 and TRBJ1-1, with 10 bases identical to TRBD1. After removal of 2 bases from V and 1 base from J, the junction contained 4 bases not matched to a gene. Germline V gene data show CDR1 as MNHEY and CDR2 as SMNVEV (reference sequence). This CDR3 region has 16 residues. CDR3 in amino acids: CASSLTGQGPNTEAFF. The CDR3 DNA sequence: TGTGCCAGCAGTTTAACGGGACAGGGGCCGAACACTGAAGCTTTCTTT.

V usage is TRBV5-1 and J usage is TRBJ2-3, with TRBD1 as a possible D gene (5 bases). V dropped 0 bases and J dropped 3 bases, with 8 bases sitting between them. The CDR3 covers 14 residues. Germline values: CDR1 SGHRS, CDR2 YFSETQ. CDR3 in DNA: TGCGCCAGCAGCTTGGAAGGGGAAACAGATACGCAGTATTTT. This encodes CASSLEGETDTQYF. Filled out from reference TRBV5-1 and TRBJ2-3, the complete variable domain reads KAGVTQTPRYLIKTRGQQVTLSCSPISGHRSVSWYQQTPGQGLQFLFEYFSETQRNKGNFPGRFSGRQFSNSRSEMNVSTLELGDSALYLCASSLEGETDTQYFGPGTRLTVL.

The chain links TRBV29-1 to TRBJ1-2, with TRBD1 matching over 8 bases. The germline CDR1 and CDR2 sequences are SQVTM and ANQGSEA. J gave up 4 bases and V 7 bases, and 11 bases lay outside the gene matches. CDR3 size: 14 residues. CDR3 sequence (DNA): TGCAGCGCCGAAATTGACAGGGGAGGCTATGGCTACACCTTC. Encoded protein: CSAEIDRGGYGYTF. Using reference TRBV29-1 and TRBJ1-2 for the parts outside the CDR3, the full variable domain is SAVISQKPSRDICQRGTSLTIQCQVDSQVTMMFWYRQQPGQSLTLIATANQGSEATYESGFVIDKFPISRPNLTFSTLTVSNMSPEDSSIYLCSAEIDRGGYGYTFGSGTRLTVV.

The chain is built from TRBV24-1 and TRBJ1-2, with 8 bases lining up with TRBD1. CDR3 length: 13 residues. CDR1 KGHDR and CDR2 SFDVKD come from the germline V gene. Trimming at V came to 7 bases and at J to 4 bases, leaving 4 bases not matched to a gene. Written as DNA, the CDR3 is TGTGCCACCAGCAGGGGGCAGATCTATGGCTACACCTTC. It specifies CATSRGQIYGYTF.